A selection of T cell receptor beta chains follows, all from one sample in a study of regulatory T cells in long-lasting Graves disease. Using its own MiXCR run on the multiplex PCR reads, TCRdb lists one record per CDR3 protein. The sample includes about 430,000 distinct CDR3 sequences, approximately 16% of them seen just once. These data also formed part of another study, on T cells in Graves' hyperthyroidism and ophthalmopathy.

The sequences come from peripheral blood mononuclear cells (PBMCs), collected at new diagnosis, from a patient treated with antithyroid drugs. The receptors were sampled from a woman aged 40 to 49 with Graves disease. The CDR3 runs from the conserved cysteine through the conserved F or W. D genes are given only for firm matches. Expanded clones get a size class; other rows say once, few or many, or leave the size out.

j_call clone_size v_call d_call cdr3_nt cdr3_aa
TRBJ2-7 many TRBV29-1 NA TGCAGCGTTAAGAAGCGTCGCGAGCAGTACTTC CSVKKRREQYF
TRBJ2-7 NA TRBV12-3/TRBV12-4 TRBD2 TGTGCCAGCAGTCCGGGACTAGCGCGAATATGGTCCTACGAGCAGTACTTC CASSPGLARIWSYEQYF
TRBJ1-3 NA TRBV7-2 NA TGTGCCAGCAGCGTACTGAGCTCTGGAAACACCATATATTTT CASSVLSSGNTIYF
TRBJ1-5 many TRBV6-1 NA TGTGCCAGCAGTATTAGTGGCAACTACTATAGCAATCAGCCCCAGCATTTT CASSISGNYYSNQPQHF
TRBJ1-1 many TRBV19 NA TGTGCCAGTAGGAGGGCGGACTCCCGGGACACTGAAGCTTTCTTT CASRRADSRDTEAFF
TRBJ2-1 few TRBV5-4 TRBD2 TGTGCCAGCAGCCCCGGGACTAGCGGGAGTGGTAATGAGCAGTTCTTC CASSPGTSGSGNEQFF
TRBJ2-1 many TRBV5-1 NA TGCGCCAGCAGCTTCGACGGGAGATCCTACAATGAGCAGTTCTTC CASSFDGRSYNEQFF
TRBJ1-1 many TRBV18 NA TGTGCCAGCTCAGGTCCCATGAACACTGAAGCTTTCTTT CASSGPMNTEAFF
TRBJ2-7 many TRBV28 TRBD1 TGTGCCAGCAGCATACCCGGGACAGGGGCCTACGAGCAGTACTTC CASSIPGTGAYEQYF
TRBJ2-1 many TRBV28 TRBD2 TGTGCCAGCAACCTAGCGGGAGGCGATGAGCAGTTCTTC CASNLAGGDEQFF
TRBJ2-7 many TRBV28 TRBD2 TGTGCCAGCGGAACACCGGGACTAGCGCTGGGTGAGCAGTACTTC CASGTPGLALGEQYF
TRBJ2-7 many TRBV11-2 TRBD2 TGTGCCAGCAGCTCCCTAACTAGCGGGGAACCCTACGAGCAGTACTTC CASSSLTSGEPYEQYF
TRBJ1-1 many TRBV7-9 NA TGTGCCAGCAGCCATAGCTACTCGTCGGGCACTGAAGCTTTCTTT CASSHSYSSGTEAFF
TRBJ2-1 many TRBV15 NA TGTGCCACCAGCCGAGCTTCGGACTACTACAATGAGCAGTTCTTC CATSRASDYYNEQFF
TRBJ1-4 many TRBV2 TRBD1 TGTGCCAGCAGCCCTGGGACAGGGGATGAAAAACTGTTTTTT CASSPGTGDEKLFF
TRBJ2-3 many TRBV6-2/TRBV6-3 TRBD2 TGTGCCAGCACGAACGCGGGAGGCACAGATACGCAGTATTTT CASTNAGGTDTQYF
TRBJ2-1 many TRBV30 NA TGTGCCTGGGTCCCCCGGGACTCGCCCTACAATGAGCAGTTCTTC CAWVPRDSPYNEQFF
TRBJ1-2 NA TRBV7-6 NA TGTGCCAGCAGCTTAGCGTCGGGGGCGGACTATGGCTACACCTTC CASSLASGADYGYTF
TRBJ1-1 many TRBV5-1 NA TGCGCCAGCAGCCCTGGACAGCTCACTGAAGCTTTCTTT CASSPGQLTEAFF
TRBJ1-5 many TRBV28 NA TGTGCCAGCATAAGGGTGGCCAGTAATCAGCCCCAGCATTTT CASIRVASNQPQHF
TRBJ2-5 many TRBV20-1 TRBD1 TGCAGTGCTAGTCGACAGGGGTTTCAGGAGACCCAGTACTTC CSASRQGFQETQYF
TRBJ1-2 once TRBV11-2 NA TGTGCCAGCAGCTTAGATCTCGGGCGGCCTAACTATGGCTACACCTTC CASSLDLGRPNYGYTF
TRBJ2-7 many TRBV19 TRBD1 TGTGCCAGTAGTATCGCGGGACAGGGGGCCTACTACGAGCAGTACTTC CASSIAGQGAYYEQYF
TRBJ2-7 many TRBV2 TRBD1 TGTGCCAGCAGTGAAGCGGGGGACAGGGTCCGCGAGCAGTACTTC CASSEAGDRVREQYF